Each of the 20 T cell receptor beta chains below was sequenced from the same sample in a study of cytomegalovirus exposure and HLA in healthy donors. The PCR used 60 Vbeta and 13 Jbeta primers. Profiled with immunoSEQ multiplex PCR; TCRdb holds only in-frame clones, not every one. The profile shows about 150,000 clones, approximately 87% of them singletons. Sequenced material: PBMCs. The receptors here all came from a woman younger than 45 in good health and CMV-seronegative.

The chain carries TRBV1 and TRBJ2-7; TRBD2 is the table's D call, not checked against the DNA. TRBV1 is deemed a pseudogene. The CDR3 sequence is 17 residues long. CDR3 sequence reads: CTSSLRTSATRLYEQYF. The CDR3 nucleotides read TGCACCAGCAGCCTTAGGACTAGCGCCACGCGACTATACGAGCAGTACTTC.

The rearrangement joins TRBV6-5 to TRBJ1-5, with D maybe TRBD1 (6 bases). The V gene lost 4 bases and the J gene lost 7 bases, with 14 bases spanning the gap. CDR1 is MNHEY and CDR2 is SVGAGI in the germline V gene. This CDR3 is built from 14 residues. The CDR3: CASSSQTGTQPQHF. CDR3 DNA: TGTGCCAGCAGTTCCCAAACAGGGACCCAGCCCCAGCATTTT.

The rearrangement links TRBV6-5 to TRBJ2-3; D unclear. Germline lookup yields CDR1 MNHEY and CDR2 SVGAGI. V shed 2 bases and J shed 2 bases, with 8 bases lying between them. CDR3 length equals 14 residues. Here the CDR3 reads CASSYTSATDTQYF. CDR3 in DNA: TGTGCCAGCAGTTACACCAGTGCCACAGATACGCAGTATTTT.

The count of this clone is one. The chain carries TRBV30 and TRBJ1-2; tentative D call: TRBD1 (6 bases). Trimming shortened V by 2 bases and J by 0 bases, and 25 bases separated the two germline ends. From germline, CDR1 is GTSNPN and CDR2 SVGIG (reference sequence). The CDR3 totals 19 residues. This CDR3 reads CAWSPPSVYPRTANYGYTF. DNA of the CDR3: TGTGCCTGGAGTCCCCCGAGTGTCTACCCTCGGACAGCTAACTATGGCTACACCTTC.

The chain joins TRBV27 to TRBJ2-2; TRBD2 matches at 9 bases. CDR1 is MNHEY, CDR2 SMNVEV, per germline (reference sequence). V was pared by 7 bases and J by 6 bases, with 12 bases of the junction left unmatched. The CDR3 spans 16 residues. In nucleotides, the CDR3 is TGTGCCAGCACCCGGGGAGCGGGAGGCTTCCCCGGGGAGCTGTTTTTT. It is translated as CASTRGAGGFPGELFF.

This chain uses TRBV19 with TRBJ2-1, with TRBD1 as a possible D gene (5 bases). Germline CDR1 LNHDA, CDR2 SQIVND (reference sequence). The CDR3 covers 15 residues. The germline V and J ends were trimmed by 6 bases and 4 bases, with 16 bases remaining between them. In DNA form, the CDR3 reads TGTGCCAGTAGAGGGGCGGCAGGATCTTACAATGAGCAGTTCTTC. Translation: CASRGAAGSYNEQFF.

There are a few counts of this clone. The chain joins TRBV7-2 to TRBJ2-7; 8 positions match TRBD2. Germline loops: CDR1 SGHTA, CDR2 FQGNSA. The CDR3 is made up of 16 amino acids. The trim removed 1 base at V and 6 bases at J, leaving 11 bases unmatched. The CDR3 coding sequence is TGTGCCAGCAGCTTAGGCTTGGGTCGGGGGGGCGGCGAGCAGTACTTC. It yields the protein CASSLGLGRGGGEQYF.

The chain carries TRBV19 and TRBJ2-1, with 8 bases that match TRBD2. Germline V gene data show CDR1 as LNHDA and CDR2 as SQIVND (reference sequence). CDR3 length: 15 residues. The junction had 6 bases not matched to a gene; V was cut back by 1 base and J by 7 bases. CDR3 in DNA: TGTGCCAGTAGTATAGTCGGGGGGGGCTGGAATGAGCAGTTCTTC. Protein product: CASSIVGGGWNEQFF.

A few counts support this clone. The chain joins TRBV4-3 to TRBJ2-6; D unresolved. The germline gives CDR1 LGHNA, CDR2 YSLEER. This CDR3 spans 15 amino acids. The ends were cut back, 0 bases at V and 0 bases at J, with 3 bases in the middle. CDR3 nucleotides: TGCGCCAGCAGCCAAGATAGCTCTGGGGCCAACGTCCTGACTTTC. This translates into CASSQDSSGANVLTF.

The V and J genes are TRBV5-6 and TRBJ1-1; TRBD1 aligns across 7 bases. Germline CDR1 is SGHDT and CDR2 is YYEEEE. With 4 bases clipped from V and 6 bases from J, the junction kept 18 bases outside the gene matches. This CDR3 comprises 17 residues. The CDR3 DNA reads TGTGCCAGCAGCCAAGGACAGGCTAAACCACAGGTACCTGAAGCTTTCTTT. Residues: CASSQGQAKPQVPEAFF.

The chain employs TRBV5-1 and TRBJ1-6; no clear D. Per the germline V gene, CDR1 is SGHRS and CDR2 is YFSETQ. There are 15 residues in the CDR3. Trimming pared 1 base from V and 5 bases from J, leaving 10 bases between. CDR3 coding DNA: TGCGCCAGCAGCTTGTCCCGCACAGATAATTCACCCCTCCACTTT. The encoded protein is CASSLSRTDNSPLHF.

The V call is TRBV13, the J call TRBJ1-1; D is possibly TRBD1 (5 bases). V was pared by 2 bases and J by 6 bases, with 13 bases between. Germline CDR1 and CDR2: PRHDT and FYEKMQ (reference sequence). The CDR3 loop spans 14 amino acids. CDR3 coding DNA: TGTGCCAGCAGCTTAAGGGGCCGAATCCCTGAAGCTTTCTTT. The encoded protein is CASSLRGRIPEAFF.

This rearrangement joins TRBV9 to TRBJ1-1; the D gene is possibly TRBD1 (5 bases). This CDR3 region has 15 residues. V dropped 0 bases and J dropped 6 bases, with 15 bases sitting between them. CDR1 is SGDLS and CDR2 is YYNGEE in the germline V gene. Written as DNA, the CDR3 is TGTGCCAGCAGCGTAGGTGAGAGTGGGGGGGCTGAAGCTTTCTTT. Translation gives CASSVGESGGAEAFF.

The chain combines TRBV9 with TRBJ2-3; 9 nucleotides align to TRBD2. V gave up 5 bases and J gave up 5 bases; unmatched junction bases: 9. The CDR3 is 15 amino acids. In germline, CDR1 is SGDLS, CDR2 YYNGEE. The CDR3 loop is CASSEAGGAGDTQYF. The CDR3 coding sequence is TGTGCCAGCAGTGAAGCGGGGGGCGCGGGAGATACGCAGTATTTT.

This chain uses TRBV4-3 with TRBJ2-7; 8 positions agree with TRBD1. V dropped 4 bases and J dropped 6; count of bases not matched to a gene: 5. CDR3 length: 13 residues. CDR1 is LGHNA and CDR2 is YSLEER in the germline V gene. In nucleotides, the CDR3 is TGCGCCAGCAGCCGCGGACAGGGTAGCGAGCAGTACTTC. This encodes CASSRGQGSEQYF.

This clone was seen once. The chain recombines TRBV19 with TRBJ1-5; D is uncertain. Between the trimmed V and J ends, which lost 2 bases and 0 bases, there was a span of 8 bases. Germline CDR1 reads LNHDA; CDR2 reads SQIVND (reference sequence). This CDR3 has 15 residues. The CDR3, as DNA: TGTGCCAGTAGTATAACGGGGTATAGCAATCAGCCCCAGCATTTT. Its protein product is CASSITGYSNQPQHF.

The chain couples TRBV11-3 to TRBJ2-5; D gene unclear. CDR3 size: 15 residues. Germline CDR1 is SGHNT and CDR2 is YENEEA. The germline V and J ends were trimmed by 1 base and 0 bases, with 9 bases remaining between them. The CDR3 region is CASSLGARYQETQYF. For the CDR3, the DNA is TGTGCCAGCAGCTTAGGTGCCAGGTACCAAGAGACCCAGTACTTC.

The genes are TRBV5-6 and TRBJ1-2; 10 bases agree with TRBD1. V was pared by 6 bases and J by 5 bases, with 7 bases of the junction left unmatched. This CDR3 spans 14 amino acids. Germline V gene lookup returns CDR1 SGHDT and CDR2 YYEEEE. This chain's CDR3 is CASTWGDRGYGYTF. CDR3 coding DNA: TGTGCCAGCACCTGGGGGGACAGGGGATATGGCTACACCTTC.

The chain is built from TRBV29-1 and TRBJ1-4; 7 positions match TRBD1. J was trimmed by 2 bases and V by 3 bases; bases with no gene match: 3. Germline V lookup: CDR1 SQVTM, CDR2 ANQGSEA. The CDR3 is 14 residues long. CDR3 protein: CSVDETGTNEKLFF. Written as DNA, the CDR3 is TGCAGCGTTGATGAGACAGGGACTAATGAAAAACTGTTTTTT.

The V and J genes are TRBV5-4 and TRBJ2-7; 11 bases align to TRBD1. This CDR3 contains 13 residues. After removal of 7 bases from V and 2 bases from J, the junction contained 2 bases not matched to a gene. CDR1 is SGHNT and CDR2 is YYREEE in the germline V gene (reference sequence). CDR3 sequence reads: CASGTGGAYEQYF. As DNA, the CDR3 is TGTGCCAGCGGGACAGGGGGTGCCTACGAGCAGTACTTC.